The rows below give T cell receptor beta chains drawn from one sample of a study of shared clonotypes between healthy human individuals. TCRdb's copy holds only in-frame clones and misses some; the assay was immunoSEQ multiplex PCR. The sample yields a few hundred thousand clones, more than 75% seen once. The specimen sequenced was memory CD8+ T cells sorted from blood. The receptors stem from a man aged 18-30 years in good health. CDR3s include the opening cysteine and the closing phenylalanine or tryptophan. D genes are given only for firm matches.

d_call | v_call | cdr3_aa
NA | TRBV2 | CASRPNSAVDTIYF
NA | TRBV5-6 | CASKRNQDRHEAFF
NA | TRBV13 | CASSSPPPGDPPYEQYF
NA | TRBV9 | CASSVEGFGEAFF
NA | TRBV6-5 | CASSYSAGQQETQYF
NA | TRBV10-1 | CASSESESPYEQYF
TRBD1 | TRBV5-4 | CASSRGTGGGTDTQYF
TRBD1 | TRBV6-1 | CASSDTGQGYNQPQHF
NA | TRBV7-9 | CASSSRQENTYNSPLHF
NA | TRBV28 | CASSFFWYEQYF
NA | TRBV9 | CASNSGEETQYF
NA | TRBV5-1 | CASSPDRLTNEKLFF
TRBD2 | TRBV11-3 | CASRSFVLAGGPRYNEQFF
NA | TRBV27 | CASSGGLQINTGELFF
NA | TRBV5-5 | CASSLTYSYEQYF
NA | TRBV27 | CASSLLGRGGGYTF
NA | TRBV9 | CASSASGAGYTF
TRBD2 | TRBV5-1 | CASSLVGLAGGHRYEQYF
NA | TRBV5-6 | CASSGSGNSGNTIYF
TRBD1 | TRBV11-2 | CASSSGQGRETQYF
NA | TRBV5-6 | CASSLKRFGGIQETQYF
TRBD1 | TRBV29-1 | CSVTWTGGYEQYF
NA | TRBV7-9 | CASSLGGGGGEAFF
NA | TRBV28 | CASSLENRDEYGYTF
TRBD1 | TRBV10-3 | CAISESPGGLSGANVLTF
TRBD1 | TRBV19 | CASSIYGTGGTYEQYF
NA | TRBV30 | CAWSADNQETQYF
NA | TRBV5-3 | CARSLSVGTSFSYEQYF
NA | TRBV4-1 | CASSPSVGQYSNQPQHF
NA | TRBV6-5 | CASSHRETLYGYTF
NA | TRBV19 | CATRDFYNEQFF
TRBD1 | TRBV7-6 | CASSWGTGPYEQYF
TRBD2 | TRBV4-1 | CASSLILAPSSYEQYF
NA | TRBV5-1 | CASSYRTAGPSPLHF
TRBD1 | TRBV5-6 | CASSLAVFGQGLYEQYF
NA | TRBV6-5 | CASSYDAEGNVLTF